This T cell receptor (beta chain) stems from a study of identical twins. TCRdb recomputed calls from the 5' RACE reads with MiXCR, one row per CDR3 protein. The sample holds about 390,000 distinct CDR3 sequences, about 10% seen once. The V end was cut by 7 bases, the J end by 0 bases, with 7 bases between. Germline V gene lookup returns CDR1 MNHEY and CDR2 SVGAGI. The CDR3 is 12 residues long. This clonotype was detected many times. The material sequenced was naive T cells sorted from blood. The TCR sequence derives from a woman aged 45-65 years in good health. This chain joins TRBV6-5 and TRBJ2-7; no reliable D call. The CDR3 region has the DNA TGTGCCAGCATGTCTCGCTCCTACGAGCAGTACTTC. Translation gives CASMSRSYEQYF.